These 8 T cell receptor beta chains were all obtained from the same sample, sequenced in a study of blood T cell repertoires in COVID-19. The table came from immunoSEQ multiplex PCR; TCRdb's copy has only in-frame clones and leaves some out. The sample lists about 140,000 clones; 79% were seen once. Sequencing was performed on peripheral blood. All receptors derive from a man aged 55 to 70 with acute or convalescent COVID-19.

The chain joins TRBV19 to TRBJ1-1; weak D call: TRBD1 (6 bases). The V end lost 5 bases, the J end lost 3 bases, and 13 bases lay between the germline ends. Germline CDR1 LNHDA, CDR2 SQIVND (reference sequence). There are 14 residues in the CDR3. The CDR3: CASSQGRRDTEAFF. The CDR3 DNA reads TGTGCCAGTAGTCAGGGGCGAAGGGACACTGAAGCTTTCTTT.

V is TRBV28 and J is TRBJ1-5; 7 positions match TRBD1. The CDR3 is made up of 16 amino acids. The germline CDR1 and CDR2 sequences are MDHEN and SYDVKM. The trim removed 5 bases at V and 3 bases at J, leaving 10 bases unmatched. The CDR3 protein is CASSHKQGTINQPQHF. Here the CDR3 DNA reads TGTGCCAGCAGTCACAAACAGGGGACGATCAATCAGCCCCAGCATTTT.

As DNA, the CDR3 is TGTGCCAGTAGACCCCCTTGGGGCGGCCAAAACATTCAGTACTTC. It is translated as CASRPPWGGQNIQYF. The J gene is TRBJ2-4, the V gene TRBV19; tentatively, D is TRBD1 (5 bases). Germline loops: CDR1 LNHDA, CDR2 SQIVND (reference sequence). The V end was cut by 6 bases, the J end by 5 bases, with 17 bases between. CDR3 length equals 15 residues.

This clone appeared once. In DNA, the CDR3 is TGTGCCAGCAGCCCCCAGAATCAGCCCCAGCATTTT. Translated, it gives CASSPQNQPQHF. The V call is TRBV6-2 or TRBV6-3, the J call TRBJ1-5; D is unresolved. Germline V gene data show CDR1 as MNHEY and CDR2 as SVGEGT. There are 12 residues in the CDR3. V gave up 6 bases and J gave up 4 bases, with 7 bases separating them.

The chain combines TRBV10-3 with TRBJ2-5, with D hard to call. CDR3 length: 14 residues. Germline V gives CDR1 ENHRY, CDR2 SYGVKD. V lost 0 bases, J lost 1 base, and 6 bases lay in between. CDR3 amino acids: CAISESNSQETQYF. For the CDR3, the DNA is TGTGCCATCAGTGAGTCGAACAGCCAAGAGACCCAGTACTTC.

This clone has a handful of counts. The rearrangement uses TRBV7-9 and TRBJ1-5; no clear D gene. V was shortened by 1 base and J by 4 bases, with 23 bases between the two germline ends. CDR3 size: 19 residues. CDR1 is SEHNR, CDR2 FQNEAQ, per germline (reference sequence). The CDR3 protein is CASSLGVWRARSPNQPQHF. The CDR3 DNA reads TGTGCCAGCAGCTTAGGTGTATGGAGGGCCCGGTCCCCTAATCAGCCCCAGCATTTT.

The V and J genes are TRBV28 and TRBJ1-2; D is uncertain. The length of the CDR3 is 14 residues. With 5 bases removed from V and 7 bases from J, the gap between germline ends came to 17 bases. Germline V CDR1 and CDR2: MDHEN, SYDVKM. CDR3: CASSNSLPVAGYTF. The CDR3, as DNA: TGTGCCAGCAGTAACAGTCTTCCCGTTGCTGGCTACACCTTC.

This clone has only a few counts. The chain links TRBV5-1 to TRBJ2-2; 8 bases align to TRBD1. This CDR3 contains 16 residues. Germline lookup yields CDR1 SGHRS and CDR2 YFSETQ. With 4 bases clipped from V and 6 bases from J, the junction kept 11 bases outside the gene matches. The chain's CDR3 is CASSPGQGRIAGELFF. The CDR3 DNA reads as TGCGCCAGCAGCCCAGGACAGGGTAGGATTGCCGGGGAGCTGTTTTTT.